Below, 9 T cell receptor beta chains from the same sample are listed, as sequenced in a study of shared clonotypes between healthy human individuals. The data were produced by immunoSEQ multiplex PCR, yet TCRdb's version contains in-frame clones alone and is incomplete. The data hold some 1,400,000 clones, with 96% observed a single time. Source material: naive CD4+ T cells sorted from blood. Subset described: CD45RA+ positively selected. These receptors originate from a young man in good health.

The chain has TRBV9 and TRBJ2-1; TRBD2 agrees at 12 bases. J lost 4 bases, V lost 3 bases, and 8 bases had no gene match. This CDR3 is built from 17 residues. The V gene's germline CDR1 is SGDLS and CDR2 YYNGEE. The CDR3 sequence: CASSALMTSGGYNEQFF. The CDR3 DNA reads as TGTGCCAGCAGCGCCCTGATGACTAGCGGGGGATACAATGAGCAGTTCTTC.

A word on this clone: Other DNA sequences in the sample encode the same CDR3. The J gene is TRBJ1-2, the V gene TRBV29-1, with TRBD1 identical over 9 bases. The germline CDR1 and CDR2 sequences are SQVTM and ANQGSEA. This CDR3 has 12 amino acids. Trimming cost V 3 bases and J 8 bases; bases outside gene matches: 4. The CDR3 DNA is TGCAGCGTTGAGAGGACAGGGGACGGCTACACCTTC. It translates to CSVERTGDGYTF. Looking up the rest from reference TRBV29-1 and TRBJ1-2 gives the full variable domain: SAVISQKPSRDICQRGTSLTIQCQVDSQVTMMFWYRQQPGQSLTLIATANQGSEATYESGFVIDKFPISRPNLTFSTLTVSNMSPEDSSIYLCSVERTGDGYTFGSGTRLTVV.

The chain joins TRBV6-1 to TRBJ1-1; 8 bases match TRBD1. The V and J ends lost 6 bases and 7 bases, in that order; junction bases with no gene match: 7. The CDR3 contains 13 residues. From germline, CDR1 is MNHNS and CDR2 SASEGT. The CDR3 protein is CASRSDRVFEAFF. CDR3 bases: TGTGCCAGCAGATCGGACAGGGTCTTTGAAGCTTTCTTT.

The V and J genes are TRBV5-5 and TRBJ2-1; tentatively, D is TRBD2 (5 bases). V gave up 4 bases and J gave up 3 bases, with 14 bases separating them. The length of the CDR3 is 15 residues. Germline V gene data show CDR1 as SGHKS and CDR2 as YYEKEE (reference sequence). Here the CDR3 reads CASSGIPGNYNEQFF. The CDR3 DNA is TGTGCCAGCAGCGGCATCCCGGGAAACTACAATGAGCAGTTCTTC.

V is TRBV5-8 and J is TRBJ2-2, with D unresolved. This CDR3 has 15 amino acids. V was clipped by 0 bases and J by 1 base, with 7 bases between them. Germline values: CDR1 SGHTS, CDR2 YDEGEE. The CDR3: CASSLGPGNTGELFF. The CDR3 region has the DNA TGTGCCAGCAGCTTGGGCCCAGGGAACACCGGGGAGCTGTTTTTT.

The J gene is TRBJ2-2, the V gene TRBV5-1; 15 nucleotides line up with TRBD2. Germline V gene lookup returns CDR1 SGHRS and CDR2 YFSETQ. V shed 3 bases, J shed 1 base, and the junction held 7 bases outside the gene matches. This CDR3 has 19 amino acids. The CDR3 region has the DNA TGCGCCAGCAGCTCGGTCGGACTAGCGGGAGGGAAGAACACCGGGGAGCTGTTTTTT. This codes for CASSSVGLAGGKNTGELFF.

This clone appeared a single time. This rearrangement joins TRBV7-7 to TRBJ2-1; 15 nucleotides line up with TRBD2. This CDR3 is built from 18 residues. The junction had 8 bases not matched to a gene; V was cut back by 3 bases and J by 5 bases. CDR1 and CDR2 from the germline V gene are SSHAT and FNYEAQ (reference sequence). The DNA for the CDR3 is TGTGCCAGCAGCTTTAGGACTAGCGGGAGGGAGGGGAACAATGAGCAGTTCTTC. Translating gives CASSFRTSGREGNNEQFF.

The chain carries TRBV28 and TRBJ2-7; D possibly corresponds to TRBD2 (7 bases). The ends were cut back, 8 bases at V and 4 bases at J, with 18 bases in the middle. The CDR3 is 14 amino acids. Per germline, CDR1 MDHEN and CDR2 SYDVKM. CDR3 amino acids: CASGSGDMMYEQYF. The DNA for the CDR3 is TGTGCCAGCGGGAGCGGGGACATGATGTACGAGCAGTACTTC.

The J gene is TRBJ2-1, the V gene TRBV11-2; D gene ambiguous. Trimming took off 4 bases at V and 2 bases at J, with 9 bases between the two ends. CDR3 length: 14 residues. Per germline, CDR1 SGHAT and CDR2 FQNNGV. The CDR3 DNA sequence: TGTGCCAGCAGCTACGAGCACGCCTACAATGAGCAGTTCTTC. Amino acids: CASSYEHAYNEQFF.